The 12 T cell receptor beta chains presented below share a single source sample, sequenced in a study of beta chain features in type 1 diabetes. The study's findings and limits: People with Type 1 diabetes carried modestly yet significantly shorter TCRB CDR3s in all four CD4+ subsets.

Their antigens remain unidentified. Reverse transcription of all isolated RNA meant that expressed TCRB transcripts were sequenced. Sequenced by immunoSEQ multiplex PCR; TCRdb stores in-frame clones only, minus some. Here the sample spans 500,000 to 850,000 clones, over 12% being singletons. Sequencing was done on a sample of naive CD4+ T cells from blood. The receptors originated from a man younger than 35 with type 1 diabetes.

The J gene is TRBJ1-1, the V gene TRBV29-1; 12 nucleotides match TRBD1. The CDR3 totals 18 residues. Germline loops: CDR1 SQVTM, CDR2 ANQGSEA. With V trimmed by 4 bases and J by 1 base, 13 bases remained unmatched. The CDR3 loop reads CSVVPRDRGRVGNTEAFF. CDR3 nucleotide sequence: TGCAGCGTTGTGCCCCGGGACAGGGGGCGCGTTGGGAACACTGAAGCTTTCTTT.

The V and J genes are TRBV30 and TRBJ1-2; D unclear. The germline gives CDR1 GTSNPN, CDR2 SVGIG (reference sequence). The ends were cut back, 2 bases at V and 7 bases at J, with 8 bases in the middle. This CDR3 has 11 residues. CDR3 nucleotides: TGTGCCTGGAGTATGGGTTCTGGCTACACCTTC. It yields the protein CAWSMGSGYTF.

The rearrangement joins TRBV10-3 to TRBJ2-2, with 9 bases fitting TRBD2. CDR3 length: 17 residues. The V gene end was trimmed by 7 bases and the J gene end by 4 bases; junction bases not matched to a gene: 13. CDR1 ENHRY and CDR2 SYGVKD come from the germline V gene. The CDR3 bases are TGTGCCATCAATGCGGGAGGGCGATTCAAGGGCACCGGGGAGCTGTTTTTT. Amino acids: CAINAGGRFKGTGELFF.

This clone was found a few times. The chain recombines TRBV25-1 with TRBJ2-7; D may be TRBD2 (6 bases). The CDR3 consists of 16 residues. Trimming stripped 7 bases from V and 6 bases from J, with 25 bases between. The germline V gene has CDR1 MGHDK and CDR2 SYGVNS. The CDR3 region is CASTKRADPRVGEQYF. The CDR3, as DNA: TGTGCCAGCACTAAGCGGGCGGATCCCCGCGTGGGCGAGCAGTACTTC.

The J gene is TRBJ1-1, the V gene TRBV30; maybe TRBD1 (5 bases). CDR3 length: 13 residues. Germline V gene sequence: CDR1 GTSNPN, CDR2 SVGIG (reference sequence). Trimming pared 0 bases from V and 3 bases from J, leaving 8 bases between. CDR3 residues: CAWSVLGDTEAFF. DNA of the CDR3: TGTGCCTGGAGTGTACTAGGGGACACTGAAGCTTTCTTT.

The rearrangement joins TRBV5-1 to TRBJ2-2, with no clear D. V was cut by 4 bases and J by 2 bases, with 12 bases left in between. This CDR3 is built from 15 residues. Germline V gene data show CDR1 as SGHRS and CDR2 as YFSETQ. This CDR3 is CASSLRAFNTGELFF. CDR3 coding DNA: TGCGCCAGCAGCCTTCGGGCCTTTAACACCGGGGAGCTGTTTTTT.

This clone turned up a few times. This chain connects TRBV6-5 to TRBJ1-2; D is ambiguous. The CDR3 totals 15 residues. V lost 5 bases and J 8 bases, leaving 21 bases between the germline ends. Germline CDR1 is MNHEY and CDR2 is SVGAGI. The CDR3, as DNA: TGTGCCAGCAGTAACCCCCAGGCCTCGGCGGCGGGCTACACCTTC. The encoded protein is CASSNPQASAAGYTF.

The chain is built from TRBV5-1 and TRBJ2-4; no clear D gene. Trimming removed 0 bases at V and 0 bases at J, with 10 bases between. Looked up from germline, CDR1 is SGHRS and CDR2 is YFSETQ. This CDR3 is built from 16 residues. For the CDR3, the DNA is TGCGCCAGCAGCTTGGTCCCGGAAGAAGCCAAAAACATTCAGTACTTC. It yields the protein CASSLVPEEAKNIQYF.

The J gene is TRBJ2-2, the V gene TRBV27; D ambiguous. The CDR3 length is 13 residues. V lost 5 bases to trimming and J lost 11 bases, with 15 bases between them. The germline V gene encodes CDR1 MNHEY and CDR2 SMNVEV (reference sequence). The DNA of the CDR3 is TGTGCCAGCAGTCTCCGGACCCTGGGAGAGCTGTTTTTT. Amino acids: CASSLRTLGELFF.

V is TRBV25-1 and J is TRBJ2-7; the D gene is possibly TRBD1 (6 bases). V dropped 3 bases and J dropped 6 bases, with 15 bases sitting between them. The V gene's germline CDR1 is MGHDK and CDR2 SYGVNS. This CDR3 contains 14 residues. The CDR3 protein is CASSEGQGPREQYF. The CDR3 DNA is TGTGCCAGCAGTGAGGGGCAGGGGCCACGCGAGCAGTACTTC.

J is TRBJ2-3 and V is TRBV12-5, with 9 bases matching TRBD1. V gave up 2 bases and J gave up 3 bases; unmatched junction bases: 3. CDR1 and CDR2 (germline): LGHNT, FRNRAP. There are 15 residues in the CDR3. The CDR3 DNA is TGTGCTAGTGGTTTGCCAGGGACAGGGACAGATACGCAGTATTTT. Amino acids: CASGLPGTGTDTQYF. Full variable domain (remainder filled in from reference TRBV12-5 and TRBJ2-3): DARVTQTPRHKVTEMGQEVTMRCQPILGHNTVFWYRQTMMQGLELLAYFRNRAPLDDSGMPKDRFSAEMPDATLATLKIQPSEPRDSAVYFCASGLPGTGTDTQYFGPGTRLTVL.

This sequence joins TRBV6-1 and TRBJ2-5; D is undetermined. CDR3 length: 13 amino acids. Per germline, CDR1 MNHNS and CDR2 SASEGT. Trimming shortened V by 8 bases and J by 5 bases, and 15 bases separated the two germline ends. The CDR3 is CASRRYETETQYF. CDR3 DNA sequence: TGTGCCAGCCGCCGATATGAAACGGAGACCCAGTACTTC.